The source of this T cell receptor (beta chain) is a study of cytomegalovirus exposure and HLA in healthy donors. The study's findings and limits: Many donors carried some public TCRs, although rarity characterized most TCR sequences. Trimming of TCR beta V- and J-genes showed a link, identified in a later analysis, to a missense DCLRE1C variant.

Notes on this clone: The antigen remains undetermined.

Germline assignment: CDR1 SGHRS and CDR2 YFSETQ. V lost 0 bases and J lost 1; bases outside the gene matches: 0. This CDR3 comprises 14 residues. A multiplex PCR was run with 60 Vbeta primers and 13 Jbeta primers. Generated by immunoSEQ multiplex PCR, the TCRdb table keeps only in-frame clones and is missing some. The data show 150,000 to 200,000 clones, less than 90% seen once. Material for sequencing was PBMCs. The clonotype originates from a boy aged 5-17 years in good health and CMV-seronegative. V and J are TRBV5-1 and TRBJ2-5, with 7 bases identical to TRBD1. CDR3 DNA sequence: TGCGCCAGCAGCTTGGCAGGGGGCCAAGAGACCCAGTACTTC. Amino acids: CASSLAGGQETQYF.